These 30 T cell receptor beta chains were all obtained from the same sample, sequenced in a study of blood T cell repertoires in COVID-19. Here immunoSEQ multiplex PCR was the method, and the copy in TCRdb shows in-frame clones only, minus some. In the table there are about 82,000 clones, about four fifths of which are singletons. The sample comprised peripheral blood. All receptors come from a woman aged 40 to 55 with active or convalescent COVID-19.

V and J are TRBV19 and TRBJ1-1; 8 bases agree with TRBD1. The junction had 16 bases not matched to a gene; V was cut back by 4 bases and J by 9 bases. The germline gives CDR1 LNHDA, CDR2 SQIVND (reference sequence). The CDR3 has 16 residues. In DNA form, the CDR3 reads TGTGCCAGTAGTAACCCCCGCGGGACAGGCCTACAACAAGCTTTCTTT. As protein: CASSNPRGTGLQQAFF.

This rearrangement joins TRBV6-6 to TRBJ1-6; no firm D call. The V gene's germline CDR1 is MNHNY and CDR2 SVGAGI (reference sequence). Trimming removed 2 bases from V and 6 bases from J, with 8 bases in between. The CDR3 has 14 amino acids. In DNA form, the CDR3 reads TGTGCCAGCAGTTACGCGGAGGCTAATTCACCCCTCCACTTT. This translates into CASSYAEANSPLHF.

This chain connects TRBV7-2 to TRBJ2-3; 10 nucleotides line up with TRBD2. The germline V gene encodes CDR1 SGHTA and CDR2 FQGNSA. V gave up 2 bases and J gave up 2 bases; unmatched junction bases: 7. This CDR3 has 17 residues. CDR3 residues: CASSLPIAGGNTDTQYF. Here the CDR3 DNA reads TGTGCCAGCAGCTTACCAATAGCGGGAGGAAACACAGATACGCAGTATTTT.

The V call is TRBV28, the J call TRBJ2-7; D is possibly TRBD1 (5 bases). V lost 2 bases to trimming and J lost 2 bases, with 7 bases between them. Germline V gene sequence: CDR1 MDHEN, CDR2 SYDVKM. CDR3 length: 13 amino acids. The CDR3 DNA sequence: TGTGCCAGCAGTTTACAGGGCCCCTACGAGCAGTACTTC. This gives the protein CASSLQGPYEQYF.

This clone appeared a single time. The V gene is TRBV18, the J gene TRBJ2-7, with 12 bases that match TRBD2. Looked up from germline, CDR1 is KGHSH and CDR2 is LQKENI. The junction had 3 bases not matched to a gene; V was cut back by 6 bases and J by 3 bases. The CDR3 sequence is 14 residues long. The CDR3 DNA follows: TGTGCCAGCTCGGTGACTAGCGGGAGCTACGAGCAGTACTTC. Translated, it gives CASSVTSGSYEQYF.

The CDR3 sequence: CASSEGDRIYGYTF. CDR3 sequence (DNA): TGTGCCAGCAGCGAGGGGGACAGGATTTATGGCTACACCTTC. The chain couples TRBV4-2 to TRBJ1-2, with 8 bases matching TRBD1. The V and J ends lost 5 bases and 5 bases, in that order; junction bases with no gene match: 7. Germline V lookup: CDR1 LGHNA, CDR2 YNFKEQ. The CDR3 length is 14 residues.

The V and J genes are TRBV6-2 or TRBV6-3 and TRBJ1-1; tentative D call: TRBD1 (6 bases). V lost 2 bases to trimming and J lost 4 bases, with 11 bases between them. CDR3 length: 14 residues. Germline values: CDR1 MNHEY, CDR2 SVGEGT. CDR3 region: CASSYNTGITEAFF. The CDR3 DNA follows: TGTGCCAGCAGTTACAATACAGGGATCACTGAAGCTTTCTTT.

The chain combines TRBV5-1 with TRBJ1-1; D gene unclear. The V and J ends lost 0 bases and 2 bases respectively, with 5 bases between them. This CDR3 is built from 13 residues. Germline CDR1 reads SGHRS; CDR2 reads YFSETQ. The CDR3 here is CASSLDTNTEAFF. In DNA form, the CDR3 reads TGCGCCAGCAGCTTGGACACCAACACTGAAGCTTTCTTT.

The V gene is TRBV2, the J gene TRBJ2-2; no reliable D call. This CDR3 spans 15 amino acids. Trimming pared 7 bases from V and 3 bases from J, leaving 15 bases between. The germline V gene encodes CDR1 SNHLY and CDR2 FYNNEI. CDR3 in amino acids: CASTLSGTHTGELFF. CDR3 bases: TGTGCCAGCACTTTATCTGGCACCCACACCGGGGAGCTGTTTTTT.

The chain links TRBV9 to TRBJ2-7; D is unresolved. CDR1 is SGDLS, CDR2 YYNGEE, per germline. The length of the CDR3 is 15 residues. V was trimmed by 0 bases and J by 4 bases, leaving 14 bases between them. CDR3 in amino acids: CASSVDPSPTYEQYF. The CDR3 bases are TGTGCCAGCAGCGTAGACCCAAGCCCTACTTACGAGCAGTACTTC.

This clone was picked up a small number of times. This chain joins TRBV3-1 (or the pseudogene TRBV3-2) and TRBJ1-2, with a possible D match to TRBD1 (6 bases). In germline, CDR1 is LGHDT, CDR2 YNNKEL (reference sequence). V lost 0 bases and J 4 bases, leaving 12 bases between the germline ends. The CDR3 is made up of 15 amino acids. The CDR3 DNA reads as TGTGCCAGCAGCCAAGAGCCAACAGGGATCTATGGCTACACCTTC. The encoded protein is CASSQEPTGIYGYTF.

This chain joins TRBV7-3 and TRBJ2-3, with D possibly being TRBD2 (5 bases). The CDR3 is 16 residues long. From germline, CDR1 is SGHTA and CDR2 FQGTGA. V gave up 2 bases and J gave up 0 bases, with 12 bases separating them. The DNA for the CDR3 is TGTGCCAGCAGCTTATCTTTCGGGGTTAGCACAGATACGCAGTATTTT. As protein: CASSLSFGVSTDTQYF.

The chain uses TRBV3-1 (or the pseudogene TRBV3-2) and TRBJ2-7; maybe TRBD2 (6 bases). The length of the CDR3 is 15 residues. The germline V gene has CDR1 LGHDT and CDR2 YNNKEL (reference sequence). Trimming took off 3 bases at V and 2 bases at J, with 14 bases between the two ends. The CDR3 sequence is CASSHRGRIPYEQYF. The CDR3 coding sequence is TGTGCCAGCAGCCATAGAGGGAGGATCCCCTACGAGCAGTACTTC.

The V gene is TRBV28, the J gene TRBJ1-6, with TRBD1 matching 8 bases. V lost 6 bases to trimming and J lost 7 bases; unmatched junction nucleotides: 8. Germline CDR1 and CDR2: MDHEN and SYDVKM. There are 15 residues in the CDR3. CDR3: CASRNGQGDNSPLHF. Here the CDR3 DNA reads TGTGCCAGCAGAAACGGACAGGGTGACAATTCACCCCTCCACTTT.

This clone came up once. The V and J genes are TRBV6-5 and TRBJ1-1, with D hard to call. Germline CDR1 is MNHEY and CDR2 is SVGAGI. CDR3 length: 13 amino acids. V was cut by 8 bases and J by 1 base, with 11 bases left in between. CDR3 nucleotides: TGTGCCAGCGGGCGCCAGAGGAACACTGAAGCTTTCTTT. Its protein product is CASGRQRNTEAFF.

The V and J genes are TRBV2 and TRBJ2-3; tentatively, D is TRBD2 (6 bases). Trimming took 6 bases from V and 8 from J, leaving 15 bases between them. The CDR3 runs to 13 residues. Germline CDR1 is SNHLY and CDR2 is FYNNEI. The CDR3 reads CASRPSVVPTQYF. CDR3 sequence (DNA): TGTGCCAGCAGGCCTAGCGTGGTCCCTACGCAGTATTTT.

The chain uses TRBV4-3 and TRBJ1-1, with 10 bases lining up with TRBD1. The V segment lost 1 base and the J segment 4 bases; nucleotides outside the gene matches: 9. Germline V gene data show CDR1 as LGHNA and CDR2 as YSLEER. The CDR3 has 17 residues. CDR3 DNA sequence: TGCGCCAGCAGCCAAGGATTCCGGGACAGGGGTGCCACTGAAGCTTTCTTT. This codes for CASSQGFRDRGATEAFF.

The J gene is TRBJ1-4, the V gene TRBV7-9; D call uncertain. Deletions cut 3 bases from V and 7 bases from J, with 9 bases between. The CDR3 is made up of 13 amino acids. In germline, CDR1 is SEHNR, CDR2 FQNEAQ (reference sequence). The chain's CDR3 is CASSFSSGEKLFF. In nucleotides, the CDR3 is TGTGCCAGCAGCTTCTCTTCGGGTGAAAAACTGTTTTTT.

V is TRBV4-2 and J is TRBJ1-2; TRBD1 is a possible D gene (6 bases). This CDR3 is 15 amino acids long. Trimming stripped 0 bases from V and 7 bases from J, with 15 bases between. CDR1 is LGHNA, CDR2 YNFKEQ, per germline. Here the CDR3 DNA reads TGTGCCAGCAGCCAAGATCCTGGGACAAGTGGTGGCTACACCTTC. Translating it yields CASSQDPGTSGGYTF.

This sequence joins TRBV28 and TRBJ2-1, with 10 bases fitting TRBD2. Germline trimming cut 3 bases from V and 8 bases from J; bases unmatched to any gene: 10. CDR3 length: 16 residues. Germline assignment: CDR1 MDHEN and CDR2 SYDVKM. The CDR3 reads CASSFHLAGVNHEQFF. CDR3 nucleotide sequence: TGTGCCAGCAGTTTCCACCTAGCGGGAGTGAATCATGAGCAGTTCTTC.

There are a few counts of this clone. J is TRBJ2-3 and V is TRBV5-5; 9 bases match TRBD2. Germline V gives CDR1 SGHKS, CDR2 YYEKEE (reference sequence). The CDR3 is 17 residues long. The V gene end was trimmed by 4 bases and the J gene end by 4 bases; junction bases not matched to a gene: 13. CDR3 coding DNA: TGTGCCAGCAGCCTTCTCTCGGCGGGGGGGCTCCCAGATACGCAGTATTTT. Amino acids: CASSLLSAGGLPDTQYF.

The genes are TRBV5-5 and TRBJ2-2, with TRBD1 as a possible D gene (5 bases). The V end was cut by 4 bases, the J end by 6 bases, with 16 bases between. Germline-derived CDR1 and CDR2 are SGHKS and YYEKEE (reference sequence). The CDR3 length is 15 residues. CDR3 residues: CASSGNQGRPGELFF. The DNA for the CDR3 is TGTGCCAGCAGCGGGAACCAGGGTAGGCCCGGGGAGCTGTTTTTT. The whole variable domain, remainder taken from reference TRBV5-5 and TRBJ2-2, is DAGVTQSPTHLIKTRGQQVTLRCSPISGHKSVSWYQQVLGQGPQFIFQYYEKEERGRGNFPDRFSARQFPNYSSELNVNALLLGDSALYLCASSGNQGRPGELFFGEGSRLTVL.

The chain uses TRBV29-1 and TRBJ2-1; 12 bases align to TRBD2. The CDR3 runs to 14 residues. Germline values: CDR1 SQVTM, CDR2 ANQGSEA. The CDR3, as DNA: TGCACCACTTGGACTAGCGGGGTTTACAATGAGCAGTTCTTC. It yields the protein CTTWTSGVYNEQFF.

The count of this clone is one. This chain's CDR3 is CASSLSGFNSPLHF. The CDR3 region has the DNA TGTGCCAGCAGCTTATCAGGGTTTAATTCACCCCTCCACTTT. This rearrangement joins TRBV7-3 to TRBJ1-6; the D gene is possibly TRBD1 (5 bases). Trimming pared 2 bases from V and 6 bases from J, leaving 8 bases between. The CDR3 has 14 residues. Germline V gene data show CDR1 as SGHTA and CDR2 as FQGTGA.

This rearrangement joins TRBV12-3 or TRBV12-4 to TRBJ2-1, with D unclear. The V and J ends lost 3 bases and 3 bases respectively, with 6 bases between them. The CDR3 is 13 residues long. CDR3 amino acids: CASSFPSYNEQFF. CDR3 coding DNA: TGTGCCAGCAGTTTTCCTAGCTACAATGAGCAGTTCTTC.

V and J are TRBV5-1 and TRBJ2-3, with a tentative D call TRBD1 (6 bases). This CDR3 has 15 amino acids. V lost 4 bases and J lost 0, with 12 bases in between. Germline V gives CDR1 SGHRS, CDR2 YFSETQ. CDR3 bases: TGCGCCAGCAGCCCAGGGGATGGGAGCACAGATACGCAGTATTTT. Translated: CASSPGDGSTDTQYF.

The chain has TRBV18 and TRBJ2-3, with D perhaps TRBD1 (5 bases). Germline loops: CDR1 KGHSH, CDR2 LQKENI. The CDR3 runs to 13 residues. The ends were cut back, 7 bases at V and 0 bases at J, with 8 bases in the middle. The CDR3 nucleotides read TGTGCCAGCTTACGGACAAGCACAGATACGCAGTATTTT. It specifies CASLRTSTDTQYF.

This clone has more than one count but fewer than ten. The rearrangement links TRBV28 to TRBJ2-7; a weak D match, TRBD2 (6 bases). Germline loops: CDR1 MDHEN, CDR2 SYDVKM. V shed 6 bases and J shed 6 bases, with 12 bases lying between them. This CDR3 is 12 amino acids long. The CDR3 DNA is TGTGCCAGCAGCTTGAGGGAGGTCGAGCAGTACTTC. Its translation: CASSLREVEQYF.

V is TRBV10-3 and J is TRBJ1-2; unclear D gene. V was clipped by 7 bases and J by 5 bases, with 11 bases between them. The CDR3 loop spans 12 amino acids. Per the germline V gene, CDR1 is ENHRY and CDR2 is SYGVKD. The CDR3, as DNA: TGTGCCATCACCACGGACTTATATGGCTACACCTTC. It is translated as CAITTDLYGYTF.

This chain joins TRBV10-3 and TRBJ1-1, with 8 bases matching TRBD1. Per germline, CDR1 ENHRY and CDR2 SYGVKD. CDR3 length equals 15 residues. Germline trimming cut 6 bases from V and 0 bases from J; bases unmatched to any gene: 6. In nucleotides, the CDR3 is TGTGCCATCAGACCGGGACAGGAGATGAACACTGAAGCTTTCTTT. Encoded protein: CAIRPGQEMNTEAFF.